Each of the 18 T cell receptor beta chains below was sequenced from the same sample in a study of vaccination and CD4 T cells after COVID-19. As for treatment: roughly 10-day PBMC culture with coronavirus spike peptide pools or control peptides (ViraFEST assay). No antigen has been assigned to these receptors. An Oncomine TCR Beta short-read assay was used to sequence the DNA from cultured CD4+ T cells. One entry per CDR3 protein, called by TCRdb with MiXCR from the PCR reads. The sample records 15,000 to 20,000 distinct CDR3 sequences, 50% to 75% being singletons. The sample taken for sequencing was CD4+ T cells from blood, cultured in vitro. The receptor source for this set is a human donor who had recovered from COVID-19.

This clonotype was seen a handful of times. The chain links TRBV28 to TRBJ1-6, with D hard to call. The CDR3 is 12 residues long. Germline assignment: CDR1 MDHEN and CDR2 SYDVKM. V was clipped by 3 bases and J by 10 bases, with 7 bases between them. CDR3: CASSFPASPLHF. The CDR3 bases are TGTGCCAGCAGTTTTCCGGCGTCACCCCTCCACTTT.

The chain joins TRBV19 to TRBJ1-5; 9 nucleotides align to TRBD1. The CDR3 loop spans 17 amino acids. V trimming: 5 bases; J trimming: 4 bases; junction bases outside the gene matches: 12. Germline V gene lookup returns CDR1 LNHDA and CDR2 SQIVND (reference sequence). Written as DNA, the CDR3 is TGTGCCAGTAGTCCGGGACAGGGTTTCCGTTGGAATCAGCCCCAGCATTTT. Protein: CASSPGQGFRWNQPQHF.

This clonotype appeared a few times. In DNA form, the CDR3 reads TGTGCCAGCAAGCCGGACAGGCGAGATACTGAAGCTTTCTTT. It is translated as CASKPDRRDTEAFF. The chain combines TRBV6-4 with TRBJ1-1, with 7 bases fitting TRBD1. After removal of 7 bases from V and 5 bases from J, the junction contained 10 bases not matched to a gene. CDR3 length: 14 residues. Germline loops: CDR1 MRHNA, CDR2 SNTAGT.

The chain joins TRBV11-2 to TRBJ2-1, with 7 bases fitting TRBD2. This CDR3 spans 16 amino acids. Trimming removed 5 bases from V and 4 bases from J; junction bases left unmatched: 11. Germline V lookup: CDR1 SGHAT, CDR2 FQNNGV. The CDR3 is CASSPLAGVSYNEQFF. Here the CDR3 DNA reads TGTGCCAGCAGCCCCCTGGCGGGAGTTTCTTACAATGAGCAGTTCTTC. The entire variable domain, with the rest obtained from reference TRBV11-2 and TRBJ2-1, is as follows: EAGVAQSPRYKIIEKRQSVAFWCNPISGHATLYWYQQILGQGPKLLIQFQNNGVVDDSQLPKDRFSAERLKGVDSTLKIQPAKLEDSAVYLCASSPLAGVSYNEQFFGPGTRLTVL.

This rearrangement joins TRBV20-1 to TRBJ2-3, with 8 bases matching TRBD2. V was pared by 1 base and J by 13 bases, with 4 bases of the junction left unmatched. Germline assignment: CDR1 DFQATT and CDR2 SNEGSKA (reference sequence). The CDR3 has 11 residues. CDR3 protein: CSARAGREEYF. The CDR3 bases are TGCAGTGCTAGAGCCGGGAGGGAGGAGTATTTT.

The chain carries TRBV20-1 and TRBJ2-7; 11 bases map to TRBD2. From germline, CDR1 is DFQATT and CDR2 SNEGSKA (reference sequence). The length of the CDR3 is 15 residues. The trim removed 1 base at V and 3 bases at J, leaving 5 bases unmatched. The CDR3 coding sequence is TGCAGTGCTAGAGGCCTAGCGGGAGGACTCTACGAGCAGTACTTC. Translating it yields CSARGLAGGLYEQYF.

This clonotype was seen a few times. The gene calls are TRBV7-9 and TRBJ1-3; D is possibly TRBD1 (5 bases). CDR3 length: 16 residues. The germline V gene encodes CDR1 SEHNR and CDR2 FQNEAQ (reference sequence). The germline V and J ends were trimmed by 1 base and 1 base, with 11 bases remaining between them. The DNA of the CDR3 is TGTGCCAGCAGCTTAGTTCTATCAGGGTCTGGAAACACCATATATTTT. Translating it yields CASSLVLSGSGNTIYF.

CDR3 coding DNA: TGTGCCAGCAGTGAAGCGCTTCGGACAGGGCAAGCTTTCTTT. This gives the protein CASSEALRTGQAFF. The chain has TRBV6-1 and TRBJ1-1, with TRBD1 matching over 8 bases. Germline V gene data show CDR1 as MNHNS and CDR2 as SASEGT. This CDR3 is 14 amino acids long. The J segment lost 9 bases and the V segment lost 0 bases, leaving 6 bases of the junction unmatched.

The chain couples TRBV19 to TRBJ2-7; 9 bases agree with TRBD1. J gave up 2 bases and V 5 bases, and 4 bases lay outside the gene matches. The CDR3 extends over 14 amino acids. From germline, CDR1 is LNHDA and CDR2 SQIVND (reference sequence). CDR3 bases: TGTGCCAGTAGTTTAGGGACAGGGACCTACGAGCAGTACTTC. Protein: CASSLGTGTYEQYF. Using reference TRBV19 and TRBJ2-7 for the parts outside the CDR3, the full variable domain is DGGITQSPKYLFRKEGQNVTLSCEQNLNHDAMYWYRQDPGQGLRLIYYSQIVNDFQKGDIAEGYSVSREKKESFPLTVTSAQKNPTAFYLCASSLGTGTYEQYFGPGTRLTVT.

This clonotype has more than one count but fewer than ten. The chain uses TRBV20-1 and TRBJ2-5; no firm D call. V dropped 6 bases and J dropped 5 bases, with 13 bases sitting between them. CDR1 and CDR2 (germline): DFQATT, SNEGSKA (reference sequence). The CDR3 extends over 12 amino acids. The CDR3: CSAGMIGETQYF. For the CDR3, the DNA is TGCAGTGCCGGTATGATTGGGGAGACCCAGTACTTC.

This clonotype turned up a few times. The CDR3 protein is CAWSVNERGQYF. CDR3 sequence (DNA): TGTGCCTGGAGTGTAAACGAGAGGGGGCAGTACTTC. This chain connects TRBV30 to TRBJ2-7; D may be TRBD1 or TRBD2 (5 bases each). V lost 0 bases and J 9 bases, leaving 12 bases between the germline ends. CDR3 length equals 12 residues. From germline, CDR1 is GTSNPN and CDR2 SVGIG (reference sequence).

This rearrangement joins TRBV10-1 to TRBJ2-3, with a tentative D call TRBD2 (5 bases). V was pared by 11 bases and J by 4 bases, with 10 bases between. The CDR3 consists of 11 residues. In germline, CDR1 is WNHNN, CDR2 SYGVQD (reference sequence). The CDR3 DNA reads TGCGCCTCCGGAGGCGCAGATACGCAGTATTTT. Encoded protein: CASGGADTQYF.

CDR3: CASSATGISSPLHF. The CDR3 DNA follows: TGTGCCAGCAGTGCCACAGGGATAAGTTCACCCCTCCACTTT. This chain joins TRBV2 and TRBJ1-6; D might be TRBD1 (6 bases). The V end lost 4 bases, the J end lost 9 bases, and 13 bases lay between the germline ends. Germline loops: CDR1 SNHLY, CDR2 FYNNEI. The CDR3 contains 14 residues.

Comments on this clonotype: The CDR3 ends on some other residue instead of the conserved phenylalanine or tryptophan, so this is likely a read error. This sequence joins TRBV12-3 or TRBV12-4 and TRBJ1-5; D uncertain. The CDR3 loop spans 13 amino acids. Trimming removed 3 bases at V and 12 bases at J, with 15 bases between. This CDR3 is CASSLDPPGRQHY. The CDR3 DNA follows: TGTGCCAGCAGTTTGGACCCTCCGGGTCGCCAGCATTAT.

The rearrangement joins TRBV6-1 to TRBJ1-2, with D possibly TRBD1 on 6 matching bases. Trimming took 9 bases from V and 4 from J, leaving 15 bases between them. CDR3 length equals 13 residues. Germline V gene lookup returns CDR1 MNHNS and CDR2 SASEGT. In nucleotides, the CDR3 is TGTGCCAGTCAAACACAGGGACGCTATGGCTACACCTTC. This translates into CASQTQGRYGYTF.

CDR3 nucleotides: TGTGCCAGCTCGCGCGTTAACTATGGCTACACCTTC. This gives the protein CASSRVNYGYTF. The chain links TRBV6-2 or TRBV6-3 to TRBJ1-2; D gene uncertain. The germline gives CDR1 MNHEY, CDR2 SVGEGT. Trimming pared 8 bases from V and 1 base from J, leaving 8 bases between. CDR3 size: 12 residues.

This clonotype was observed a single time. The J gene is TRBJ2-7, the V gene TRBV20-1, with D perhaps given as TRBD1 or TRBD2 (5 bases each). The V gene lost 0 bases and the J gene lost 7 bases, with 16 bases spanning the gap. In germline, CDR1 is DFQATT, CDR2 SNEGSKA (reference sequence). The CDR3 contains 14 residues. The CDR3 protein is CSARDVGRAGEQYF. In DNA form, the CDR3 reads TGCAGTGCTAGAGATGTGGGGCGGGCTGGGGAGCAGTACTTC.

This chain links TRBV7-9 with TRBJ2-5; D may be TRBD1 or TRBD2 (5 bases each). The CDR3 spans 13 residues. CDR1 is SEHNR, CDR2 FQNEAQ, per germline (reference sequence). V was pared by 5 bases and J by 4 bases, with 11 bases between. CDR3 sequence reads: CASSRGQGETQYF. The CDR3 nucleotides read TGTGCCAGCAGCCGAGGGCAGGGAGAGACCCAGTACTTC.